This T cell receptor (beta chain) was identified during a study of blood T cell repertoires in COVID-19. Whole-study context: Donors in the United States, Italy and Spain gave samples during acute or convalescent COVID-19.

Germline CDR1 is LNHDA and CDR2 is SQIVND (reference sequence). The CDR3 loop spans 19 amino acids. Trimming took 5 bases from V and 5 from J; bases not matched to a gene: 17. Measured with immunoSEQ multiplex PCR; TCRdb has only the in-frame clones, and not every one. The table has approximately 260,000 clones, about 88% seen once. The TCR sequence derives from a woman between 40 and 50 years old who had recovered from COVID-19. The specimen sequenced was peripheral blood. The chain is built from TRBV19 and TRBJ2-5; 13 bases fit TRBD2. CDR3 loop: CASSPPPGLAGALRETQYF. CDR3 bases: TGTGCCAGTAGTCCCCCGCCCGGACTAGCGGGAGCGTTGAGGGAGACCCAGTACTTC.